This T cell receptor beta chain was captured in a study of T cell repertoires in cytomegalovirus infection. Study-wide background: Used in the study were CMV epitopes, some recently identified and HLA-C-restricted, others well-studied and HLA-B-restricted. CMV infection together with matching HLA type was indicated by public TCR beta signatures.

In TCRdb, the reads were re-called with MiXCR into one record per CDR3 protein. The sample lists about 770,000 distinct CDR3 sequences, under 35% occurring once. With respect to this clonotype: The antigen is not known.

CDR3 length: 15 amino acids. The V and J ends lost 2 bases and 5 bases respectively, with 15 bases between them. Germline V CDR1 and CDR2: ENHRY, SYGVKD. Study-wide results and limits: Of the TCR beta families, the public ones yielded a cumulative frequency that identified carriers of CMV plus the relevant HLA.

The receptor comes from a human donor in good health (CMV status not recorded). Some clones in this sample may be carry-over from other donors' samples. The sequencing here drew on cultured CD8+ T cells from PBMCs, taken from culture after CMV antigen stimulation. The chain employs TRBV10-3 and TRBJ2-5; D unclear. The CDR3 is CAISEIGPLSETQYF. The CDR3 nucleotides read TGTGCCATCAGTGAGATTGGGCCCCTGAGCGAGACCCAGTACTTC.